This TCR beta chain was captured in a study of blood T cell repertoires in COVID-19. Background on the study: Sites across the United States, Italy and Spain contributed samples from acute and convalescent COVID-19. PBMCs, B-cell-depleted T cells, or T cells provided the cDNA or gDNA that made up the material.

Original analysis: Quantification of nucleated cells was approximated via reference gene primer amplification. The data were produced by immunoSEQ multiplex PCR, yet TCRdb's version contains in-frame clones alone and is incomplete. Clone size and V and J calls were adopted from that table, with D and trimming inferred from the DNA. The sample consists of 200,000 to 250,000 clones, roughly nine tenths of them appearing once. With V trimmed by 5 bases and J by 8 bases, 10 bases remained unmatched. CDR1 is SGHAT, CDR2 FQNNGV, per germline. The CDR3 consists of 15 residues. Sequenced material: peripheral blood. The rearrangement uses TRBV11-2 and TRBJ1-1; TRBD1 matches 11 bases. The source of this sequence is a man aged 25-45 years with acute or convalescent COVID-19. The CDR3 reads CASSPGDRGSLEAFF. CDR3 DNA: TGTGCCAGCAGCCCCGGGGACAGGGGGTCCCTCGAAGCTTTCTTT. The entire variable domain, with the rest obtained from reference TRBV11-2 and TRBJ1-1, is as follows: EAGVAQSPRYKIIEKRQSVAFWCNPISGHATLYWYQQILGQGPKLLIQFQNNGVVDDSQLPKDRFSAERLKGVDSTLKIQPAKLEDSAVYLCASSPGDRGSLEAFFGQGTRLTVV.